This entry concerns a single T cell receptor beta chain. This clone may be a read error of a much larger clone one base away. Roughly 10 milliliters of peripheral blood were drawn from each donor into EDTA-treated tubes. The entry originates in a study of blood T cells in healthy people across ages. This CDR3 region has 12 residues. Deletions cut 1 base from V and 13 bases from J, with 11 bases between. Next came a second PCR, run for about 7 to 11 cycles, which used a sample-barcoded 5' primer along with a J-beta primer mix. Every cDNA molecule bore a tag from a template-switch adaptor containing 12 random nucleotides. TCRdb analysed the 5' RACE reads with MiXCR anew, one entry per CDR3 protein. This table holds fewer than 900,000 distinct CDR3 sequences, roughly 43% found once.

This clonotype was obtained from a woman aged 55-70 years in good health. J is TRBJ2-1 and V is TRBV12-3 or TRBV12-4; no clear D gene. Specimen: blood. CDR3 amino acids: CASSLGEETQFF. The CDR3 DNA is TGTGCCAGCAGTTTAGGGGAAGAGACCCAGTTCTTC.